The rows below give T cell receptor beta chains drawn from one sample of a study of blood T cell repertoires in COVID-19. Data came from immunoSEQ multiplex PCR; TCRdb stores just in-frame clones and leaves some out. Altogether fewer than 200,000 clones are present, 92% being singletons, with the ten largest covering approximately 5%. Sequenced input: peripheral blood. The receptors stem from a man aged 25-45 years with COVID-19, enrolled during active disease. The CDR3 runs from the conserved cysteine through the conserved F or W.

j_call: TRBJ1-4
v_call: TRBV6-4
cdr3_aa: CASSEASRVCEKLFF

j_call: TRBJ1-3
v_call: TRBV6-5
cdr3_aa: CASSRQGDSGNTIYF

j_call: TRBJ2-5
v_call: TRBV4-3
cdr3_aa: CASSQDRASGVETQYF

j_call: TRBJ2-6
v_call: TRBV18
cdr3_aa: CASSPTLAGGSGANVLTF

j_call: TRBJ2-1
v_call: TRBV5-5
cdr3_aa: CASSPLGPGSPNEQFF

j_call: TRBJ1-2
v_call: TRBV9
cdr3_aa: CASSGIIRGLGYGYTF

j_call: TRBJ1-2
v_call: TRBV5-1
cdr3_aa: CASSFLTGGYGYTF

j_call: TRBJ1-1
v_call: TRBV9
cdr3_aa: CASSVRTGGFTEAFF

j_call: TRBJ2-6
v_call: TRBV3-1/TRBV3-2
cdr3_aa: CASSQDLPFLGLAGAGANVLTF

j_call: TRBJ2-2
v_call: TRBV7-9
cdr3_aa: CASRPKTGTGDTGELFF

j_call: TRBJ2-7
v_call: TRBV6-5
cdr3_aa: CASSLTGFNHEQYF

j_call: TRBJ1-2
v_call: TRBV15
cdr3_aa: CATNRANTAGYGYTF

j_call: TRBJ1-5
v_call: TRBV21-1
cdr3_aa: CASTNRGPSEIGNQPQHF

j_call: TRBJ2-7
v_call: TRBV2
cdr3_aa: CASSEEGVLAGEQYF

j_call: TRBJ2-1
v_call: TRBV7-9
cdr3_aa: CASNLREGSYNEQFF

j_call: TRBJ2-1
v_call: TRBV7-2
cdr3_aa: CASSSGGPSSYNEQFF

j_call: TRBJ2-5
v_call: TRBV4-1
cdr3_aa: CASSPSGLARETQYF

j_call: TRBJ2-1
v_call: TRBV7-9
cdr3_aa: CASSPGSNEQFF

j_call: TRBJ2-7
v_call: TRBV6-5
cdr3_aa: CASRDRGYEQYF

j_call: TRBJ1-1
v_call: TRBV18
cdr3_aa: CASSPGTGGGEAFF

j_call: TRBJ2-7
v_call: TRBV27
cdr3_aa: CASSLSGGPDEQYF

j_call: TRBJ2-7
v_call: TRBV10-3
cdr3_aa: CAIRPGTVGVNEQYF

j_call: TRBJ2-1
v_call: TRBV4-1
cdr3_aa: CASSPAGSPYNEQFF

j_call: TRBJ1-3
v_call: TRBV6-6
cdr3_aa: CASSSPPGLSGNTIYF

j_call: TRBJ2-7
v_call: TRBV5-1
cdr3_aa: CASSHHLIGTDSSYEQYF

j_call: TRBJ2-4
v_call: TRBV15
cdr3_aa: CATSRVPPTAGNIQYF

j_call: TRBJ1-5
v_call: TRBV23-1
cdr3_aa: CASSRTAGTEDRDSGNQPQHF

j_call: TRBJ2-7
v_call: TRBV11-2
cdr3_aa: CASSLVPGLGTYEQYF

j_call: TRBJ1-1
v_call: TRBV6-5
cdr3_aa: CASSRSWQGTEAFF

j_call: TRBJ1-2
v_call: TRBV18
cdr3_aa: CASSPGQGDTNYGYTF

j_call: TRBJ2-7
v_call: TRBV7-9
cdr3_aa: CASSLLTWTVKEEQYF

j_call: TRBJ2-3
v_call: TRBV28
cdr3_aa: CASSLWTGPTDTQYF

j_call: TRBJ1-2
v_call: TRBV5-1
cdr3_aa: CASSLGAEVGYTF

j_call: TRBJ1-3
v_call: TRBV21-1
cdr3_aa: CASSPYRDRVLGGNTIYF

j_call: TRBJ1-2
v_call: TRBV6-2/TRBV6-3
cdr3_aa: CASSYIFYGYTF

j_call: TRBJ2-1
v_call: TRBV5-1
cdr3_aa: CASSRGGTSGTNEQFF